This TCR beta chain comes out of a study of early T cells in non-severe SARS-CoV-2 infection. General study results and limits: Using VDJdb, the matching emphasized anti-spike CD8 responses while missing private and CD4 specificities.

Note on this clonotype: Antigen: not known.

Unique molecular identifiers (one per individual cDNA molecule) were attached. TCRdb re-called the 5' RACE reads with MiXCR, one entry per CDR3 protein. The data contain around 60,000 distinct CDR3 sequences, 20% of them singletons. Germline loops: CDR1 SGHVS, CDR2 FQNEAQ. V lost 5 bases, J lost 2 bases, and 7 bases lay in between. The CDR3 totals 12 residues. The rearrangement links TRBV7-8 to TRBJ2-7, with D perhaps given as TRBD1 or TRBD2 (5 bases each). The TCR sequence derives from an adult who was a healthcare worker with PCR-confirmed SARS-CoV-2 infection or an uninfected control (not recorded which). The sample in question was whole blood, obtained at baseline. CDR3 DNA: TGTGCCAGCAGCAGGGACCCCTACGAGCAGTACTTC. This encodes CASSRDPYEQYF.